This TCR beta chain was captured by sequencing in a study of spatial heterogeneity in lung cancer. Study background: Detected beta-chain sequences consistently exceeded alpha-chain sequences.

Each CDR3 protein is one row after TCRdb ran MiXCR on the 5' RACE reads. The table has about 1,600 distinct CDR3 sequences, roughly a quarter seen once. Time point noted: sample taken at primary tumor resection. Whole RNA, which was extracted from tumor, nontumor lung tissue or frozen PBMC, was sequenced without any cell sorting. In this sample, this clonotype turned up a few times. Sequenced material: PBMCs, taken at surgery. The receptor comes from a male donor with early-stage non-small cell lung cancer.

CDR3 in amino acids: CASSPSGRTEAFF. The CDR3 DNA sequence: TGTGCCAGCAGCCCCTCAGGGAGAACTGAAGCTTTCTTT. The J gene is TRBJ1-1, the V gene TRBV7-9, with D perhaps TRBD1 (5 bases). Germline V lookup: CDR1 SEHNR, CDR2 FQNEAQ (reference sequence). Trimming took 5 bases from V and 5 from J, leaving 12 bases between them. The CDR3 is 13 amino acids.